A single sample gave rise to the 30 T cell receptor beta chains below, sequenced in a study of control samples from healthy donors and cancer patients. Produced via immunoSEQ multiplex PCR; TCRdb's table is partial and in-frame only. The sample records about 83,000 clones, about nine tenths being singletons. The sample comprised blood. The receptors here all came from a man between 50 and 59 years old in good health.

Notes on this clone: Relative to the germline gene, one junction end is altered; a read error may explain this. J is TRBJ2-2 and V is TRBV4-1; the D gene could be TRBD1 or TRBD2 (6 bases each). The CDR3 is 14 residues long. Per the germline V gene, CDR1 is MGHRA and CDR2 is YSYEKL. CDR3 DNA sequence: TGCGCCAGCAGCCCTGATCTTCAGGAGGGGGTGCTGTTTTTT. Protein product: CASSPDLQEGVLFF.

The genes are TRBV11-2 and TRBJ2-7; D uncertain. The CDR3 extends over 15 amino acids. Germline CDR1 is SGHAT and CDR2 is FQNNGV. Deletions cut 2 bases from V and 4 bases from J, with 15 bases between. The CDR3 protein is CASSLISGPLYEQYF. CDR3 sequence (DNA): TGTGCCAGCAGCTTAATTAGTGGACCTCTATACGAGCAGTACTTC.

The chain has TRBV10-3 and TRBJ1-5; 7 bases line up with TRBD1. CDR1 is ENHRY and CDR2 is SYGVKD in the germline V gene. After removal of 5 bases from V and 3 bases from J, the junction contained 4 bases not matched to a gene. The CDR3 runs to 14 residues. CDR3 nucleotide sequence: TGTGCCATCAGTAGGACAGGAGACAATCAGCCCCAGCATTTT. It specifies CAISRTGDNQPQHF.

The genes are TRBV9 and TRBJ1-1; D call uncertain. Germline assignment: CDR1 SGDLS and CDR2 YYNGEE. The V end lost 1 base, the J end lost 0 bases, and 10 bases lay between the germline ends. This CDR3 region has 15 residues. CDR3 bases: TGTGCCAGCAGCGTATTGTCATCCATGAACACTGAAGCTTTCTTT. Translating it yields CASSVLSSMNTEAFF.

The rearrangement joins TRBV19 to TRBJ1-5, with D tentatively TRBD1 (6 bases). Germline CDR1 and CDR2: LNHDA and SQIVND (reference sequence). V lost 3 bases, J lost 5 bases, and 20 bases lay in between. The length of the CDR3 is 17 residues. The CDR3 loop reads CASSIFNSRDNYQPQHF. CDR3 nucleotides: TGTGCCAGTAGTATTTTTAACTCCCGGGACAACTATCAGCCCCAGCATTTT.

V and J are TRBV15 and TRBJ1-1; 7 bases line up with TRBD1. The germline V gene has CDR1 LNHNV and CDR2 YYDKDF (reference sequence). J was trimmed by 11 bases and V by 2 bases; bases with no gene match: 8. This CDR3 region has 13 residues. CDR3 sequence reads: CATSRHQGVRAFF. CDR3 coding DNA: TGTGCCACCAGCAGACACCAGGGGGTAAGGGCTTTCTTT.

The chain couples TRBV5-5 to TRBJ1-1; D is unresolved. Trimming stripped 2 bases from V and 1 base from J, with 12 bases between. The CDR3 length is 15 residues. In germline, CDR1 is SGHKS, CDR2 YYEKEE (reference sequence). In nucleotides, the CDR3 is TGTGCCAGCAGCTTATTTACAGCGAGGAACACTGAAGCTTTCTTT. It specifies CASSLFTARNTEAFF.

This clone was counted once. The gene calls are TRBV30 and TRBJ1-5, with 9 bases that match TRBD1. Unmatched junction bases numbered 10, after V lost 4 bases and J lost 3 bases. This CDR3 is built from 16 residues. The germline V gene has CDR1 GTSNPN and CDR2 SVGIG (reference sequence). The CDR3 protein is CAWTRRGQGTNQPQHF. The CDR3 DNA reads TGTGCCTGGACCCGAAGGGGACAGGGAACCAATCAGCCCCAGCATTTT.

The chain joins TRBV7-8 to TRBJ1-4, with 7 bases aligning to TRBD1. Germline CDR1 reads SGHVS; CDR2 reads FQNEAQ. After removal of 4 bases from V and 8 bases from J, the junction contained 4 bases not matched to a gene. The CDR3 totals 13 residues. CDR3 bases: TGTGCCAGCAGCTGGGGGACAGCAGAAAAACTGTTTTTT. Translated, it gives CASSWGTAEKLFF.

This chain links TRBV4-1 with TRBJ2-3; 7 nucleotides align to TRBD1. In germline, CDR1 is MGHRA, CDR2 YSYEKL. Trimming cost V 1 base and J 0 bases; bases outside gene matches: 7. The length of the CDR3 is 17 residues. CDR3 sequence reads: CASSQVRDSFSTDTQYF. The CDR3 region has the DNA TGCGCCAGCAGCCAAGTCCGGGACAGCTTCAGCACAGATACGCAGTATTTT.

Relative to its sample, this clone is medium-sized. This chain joins TRBV7-2 and TRBJ1-1; D is unresolved. The V gene lost 2 bases and the J gene lost 1 base, with 5 bases spanning the gap. This CDR3 has 13 residues. Per the germline V gene, CDR1 is SGHTA and CDR2 is FQGNSA. The CDR3 loop is CASSLWGNTEAFF. Here the CDR3 DNA reads TGTGCCAGCAGCTTATGGGGGAACACTGAAGCTTTCTTT.

V and J are TRBV19 and TRBJ1-2; no firm D call. Germline-derived CDR1 and CDR2 are LNHDA and SQIVND (reference sequence). This CDR3 is built from 13 residues. The ends were cut back, 4 bases at V and 4 bases at J, with 10 bases in the middle. CDR3 protein: CASSNQDRYGYTF. The CDR3 nucleotides read TGTGCCAGTAGTAATCAGGACCGCTATGGCTACACCTTC.

The chain recombines TRBV6-6 with TRBJ1-2; TRBD1 aligns across 9 bases. The CDR3 is 14 amino acids. V shed 7 bases and J 5 bases; nucleotides not matched to a gene: 8. Germline V gene sequence: CDR1 MNHNY, CDR2 SVGAGI (reference sequence). The CDR3 protein is CASISGQGSYGYTF. The CDR3 region has the DNA TGTGCCAGCATATCCGGACAGGGGAGTTATGGCTACACCTTC.

The chain uses TRBV18 and TRBJ1-5; 10 nucleotides align to TRBD1. Germline lookup yields CDR1 KGHSH and CDR2 LQKENI. Germline trimming cut 0 bases from V and 2 bases from J; bases unmatched to any gene: 10. This CDR3 comprises 19 residues. The CDR3 loop reads CASSPPSTPGTGGNQPQHF. The CDR3 DNA reads TGTGCCAGCTCACCACCGTCCACCCCCGGGACAGGGGGCAATCAGCCCCAGCATTTT.

This clone has just one count. The rearrangement joins TRBV7-9 to TRBJ1-1, with D possibly being TRBD1 (5 bases). Germline V gene data show CDR1 as SEHNR and CDR2 as FQNEAQ (reference sequence). CDR3 length equals 15 residues. V lost 1 base and J 1 base, leaving 10 bases between the germline ends. This CDR3 reads CASSLGGTGNTEAFF. In nucleotides, the CDR3 is TGTGCCAGCAGCTTAGGGGGCACAGGGAACACTGAAGCTTTCTTT.

CDR3 residues: CASSSGGTGNTIYF. CDR3 DNA: TGTGCCAGTAGTTCAGGGGGCACTGGAAACACCATATATTTT. The rearrangement joins TRBV19 to TRBJ1-3; 8 bases agree with TRBD1. Germline CDR1 LNHDA, CDR2 SQIVND (reference sequence). The CDR3 runs to 14 residues. V shed 5 bases, J shed 2 bases, and the junction held 2 bases outside the gene matches.

The V call is TRBV5-5, the J call TRBJ1-3, with D unresolved. Trimming stripped 1 base from V and 4 bases from J, with 9 bases between. CDR1 is SGHKS, CDR2 YYEKEE, per germline (reference sequence). The CDR3 runs to 14 residues. CDR3 protein: CASSLLGTGNTIYF. The CDR3 DNA reads as TGTGCCAGCAGCTTGTTAGGAACAGGAAACACCATATATTTT.

This chain links TRBV6-1 with TRBJ2-3; tentatively, D is TRBD2 (6 bases). Trimming removed 3 bases from V and 1 base from J, with 17 bases in between. The CDR3 spans 17 residues. Germline V gene lookup returns CDR1 MNHNS and CDR2 SASEGT. The CDR3 nucleotides read TGTGCCAGCAGTGAGGGGGGATACTCGAGGGGCACAGATACGCAGTATTTT. It translates to CASSEGGYSRGTDTQYF.

V gene TRBV10-3 combines with J gene TRBJ1-2; the D gene is possibly TRBD1 (6 bases). CDR1 and CDR2 (germline): ENHRY, SYGVKD. V lost 1 base, J lost 1 base, and 16 bases lay in between. This CDR3 region has 17 residues. CDR3 region: CAISEFLAGQNNYGYTF. CDR3 DNA: TGTGCCATCAGTGAGTTCTTGGCGGGACAAAATAACTATGGCTACACCTTC.

This clone appeared a single time. J is TRBJ1-1 and V is TRBV12-5; maybe TRBD1 (5 bases). The length of the CDR3 is 13 residues. Looked up from germline, CDR1 is LGHNT and CDR2 is FRNRAP. Between the trimmed V and J ends, which lost 0 bases and 6 bases, there was a span of 8 bases. CDR3 bases: TGTGCTAGTGGTTTGGTACGGGGGGCTGAAGCTTTCTTT. Encoded protein: CASGLVRGAEAFF.

This clone was seen once. This chain joins TRBV29-1 and TRBJ2-1, with 7 bases lining up with TRBD1. V trimming: 7 bases; J trimming: 0 bases; junction bases outside the gene matches: 3. This CDR3 region has 13 residues. Germline V gene data show CDR1 as SQVTM and CDR2 as ANQGSEA. The CDR3 DNA is TGCAGCGCCCAGGGGGACTCCTACAATGAGCAGTTCTTC. It translates to CSAQGDSYNEQFF.

DNA for the CDR3: TGCGCCAGCTCTCCAAGTGGGGCCTATGGCTACACCTTC. Translation gives CASSPSGAYGYTF. This chain joins TRBV5-1 and TRBJ1-2; the D gene is possibly TRBD1 (5 bases). The CDR3 has 13 residues. The ends were cut back, 7 bases at V and 4 bases at J, with 14 bases in the middle. Germline V gene sequence: CDR1 SGHRS, CDR2 YFSETQ.

In this sample, this clone turned up once. This chain links TRBV18 with TRBJ1-4; D gene uncertain. Per the germline V gene, CDR1 is KGHSH and CDR2 is LQKENI. This CDR3 is 14 amino acids long. The V end lost 3 bases, the J end lost 6 bases, and 11 bases lay between the germline ends. The CDR3 spells CASSPSTEYEKLFF. The CDR3, as DNA: TGTGCCAGCTCACCGAGTACGGAATATGAAAAACTGTTTTTT.

This clone showed up just a few times. This sequence joins TRBV11-2 and TRBJ1-6; maybe TRBD1 (6 bases). V lost 1 base, J lost 7 bases, and 20 bases lay in between. CDR3 length: 18 residues. Germline V CDR1 and CDR2: SGHAT, FQNNGV. The CDR3 here is CASSLVVSSDSANSPLHF. In nucleotides, the CDR3 is TGTGCCAGCAGCTTAGTAGTAAGCTCGGACAGTGCGAATTCACCCCTCCACTTT.

The V gene is TRBV4-1, the J gene TRBJ1-1; a possible D gene is TRBD1 (5 bases). The germline CDR1 and CDR2 sequences are MGHRA and YSYEKL. The V end lost 1 base, the J end lost 11 bases, and 20 bases lay between the germline ends. CDR3 length: 15 amino acids. CDR3 coding DNA: TGCGCCAGCAGCCAAGCGGCCCTAGGGGCATCCGAGGCTTTCTTT. Residues: CASSQAALGASEAFF.

This clone appeared a few times. This chain connects TRBV10-3 to TRBJ1-5; D call uncertain. The CDR3 runs 13 residues. The germline gives CDR1 ENHRY, CDR2 SYGVKD. The ends were cut back, 2 bases at V and 7 bases at J, with 9 bases in the middle. The CDR3 DNA follows: TGTGCCATCAGTGAGAAGGAGGAGCAGCCCCAGCATTTT. Encoded protein: CAISEKEEQPQHF.

This clone is a singleton in its sample. The J gene is TRBJ2-1, the V gene TRBV4-2, with 9 bases matching TRBD1. V dropped 0 bases and J dropped 7; count of bases not matched to a gene: 4. CDR3 length equals 15 residues. Germline V CDR1 and CDR2: LGHNA, YNFKEQ. CDR3 sequence: CASSQDQTGGNEQFF. The CDR3 DNA sequence: TGTGCCAGCAGCCAAGATCAGACAGGGGGGAATGAGCAGTTCTTC.

The genes are TRBV27 and TRBJ1-5; 9 positions match TRBD1. This CDR3 comprises 15 residues. Germline V CDR1 and CDR2: MNHEY, SMNVEV (reference sequence). Trimming took 6 bases from V and 7 from J; bases not matched to a gene: 10. CDR3 DNA sequence: TGTGCCAGCAGGAAGGGACAGGGTGGATGGCAGCCCCAGCATTTT. It encodes CASRKGQGGWQPQHF.

CDR3 protein: CASSQVQGGQPQHF. The CDR3 DNA reads TGTGCCAGCAGCCAGGTACAGGGAGGTCAGCCCCAGCATTTT. The rearrangement uses TRBV5-5 and TRBJ1-5; perhaps TRBD1 as D (6 bases). With 4 bases removed from V and 6 bases from J, the gap between germline ends came to 14 bases. In germline, CDR1 is SGHKS, CDR2 YYEKEE (reference sequence). CDR3 length equals 14 residues.

The table lists this clone with a few counts. CDR3 nucleotide sequence: TGTGCCAGCTCACCGACGACCGGGACTAGGGCACGGTGGCAGTTCTTC. Translating gives CASSPTTGTRARWQFF. The chain has TRBV18 and TRBJ2-1; 8 nucleotides agree with TRBD2. Germline lookup yields CDR1 KGHSH and CDR2 LQKENI. The trim removed 3 bases at V and 12 bases at J, leaving 16 bases unmatched. The CDR3 extends over 16 amino acids.